This T cell receptor beta chain was documented in a study of T cell responses to AZD1222 COVID-19 vaccine (dated by TCRdb to about 2021). General notes on the study: AZD1222 recipients given second doses at about 4 weeks or at about 12 weeks were pooled, since spike-specific TCR depth and breadth were not found to differ between the two schedules. Trial participants were enrolled into age subgroups of 18-55, 56-69 and 70-plus years, which contained roughly 150, 30 and 60 TCR-sequenced participants, respectively. A total of more than 230 trial participants underwent TCR sequencing, of whom around 200 received two doses of AZD1222 and about 26 received two doses of the MenACWY control vaccine.

V and J are truncated by 2 bases and 0 bases respectively, leaving an intervening sequence of 2 bases. Looking up the germline V gene yields CDR1 SGHDT and CDR2 YYEEEE. From the cysteine up to the phenylalanine, the CDR3 has a length of 12 residues. Solely the CDR3 DNA is kept, with 36 bases framed from the first base. The CDR3 regions of human TCRbeta chains were subjected to immunosequencing. Per the original workflow: TCRs in the repertoires were matched against a reference library of SARS-CoV-2-specific TCRs that had been generated with the MIRA antigen-specificity platform. Breadth meant the fraction of unique TCRs that were SARS-CoV-2-associated, whereas depth meant the fraction of total T cells that were SARS-CoV-2-associated. Using the MIRA data, each spike-specific TCR was mapped to the spike region that the TCR reacts to and placed in a CD4 or CD8 class. Log10-transformed breadth and depth values were compared by one-way ANOVA with Sidak's multiple comparisons tests. TCRdb took over this immuneACCESS table, retaining in-frame rearrangements with V and J assigned. Such tables are incomplete; in checked studies, under half of the missing clones stem from an unresolved V gene, and the remainder is unexplained. V and J calls and clone size are as listed in that table; D and trimming were resolved from the DNA. Across this sample there are 97,000 or so clones, with 88% seen only once. The top ten constitute around 3% of the sample.

Interpreted using the paper, the time point label stands for: baseline before first vaccination. Samples from vaccinated people were obtained from the UK trials COV001 and COV002, which included a single-blind randomized controlled phase 2/3 trial of AZD1222 (ChAdOx1 nCoV-19) in healthy adults. Trial participant PBMC samples were collected at day 0 and day 28 after the second dose for TCRbeta chain sequencing. The study at large found these results: After two AZD1222 doses, both the breadth and the depth of spike-specific TCRs were significantly higher than at day 0 and than in MenACWY recipients. The whole spike protein was spanned by vaccine-associated CD4 TCRs, and dominant responses were seen in regions 160-218 and 743-854. Participants were mostly white British and included more females than males, and it was suggested by the authors that clonal diversity may have been underestimated. Reportedly, almost half of the unique spike-specific TCRs recognized epitopes lying outside the regions that are mutated in the B.1.351 and B.1.1.7 variants. Because no day 14 peak-response samples were available, repertoires were characterized only after the peak T cell response. The 56-69-year group was small, and its depth increase did not reach significance, likely because of low power. Conclusions about previously exposed vaccinees were limited because only 5 or 6 AZD1222 recipients were SARS-CoV-2 seropositive at baseline.

Concerning this clone: What antigen it recognizes has not been identified. Base qualities are missing; no much larger clone stands one base away.

The receptor was derived from an adult in good health. The sequence links TRBV5-6 to TRBJ2-5; no confident D gene assignment can be made. The sequenced sample was peripheral blood, obtained on day 0 of AZD1222 vaccination. Here the CDR3 is given as CASSFHQETQYF. The sequence in DNA is TGTGCCAGCAGCTTTCACCAAGAGACCCAGTACTTC.